Detailed here is one TCR beta chain. Its target is not known. This record belongs to a study of T cells in tuberculosis. Study context: The T cells targeted glucose monomycolate, a mycobacterial lipid, via CD1B. In South Africa, adults with active tuberculosis were compared with IGRA-negative and latently infected IGRA-positive adolescents. Findings and caveats of the study: Smaller alpha distances in active tuberculosis partly reflected shorter CDR3-alpha lengths.

Sequenced by immunoSEQ multiplex PCR; TCRdb stores in-frame clones only, minus some. The data contain more than 20,000 clones, roughly 88% of them seen just once; the ten biggest clones take up under 15%. This CDR3 is built from 14 residues. J lost 5 bases, V lost 10 bases, and 13 bases had no gene match. CDR1 and CDR2 (germline): MNHEY, SVGAGI. Regarding time point: new active TB diagnosis, blood taken before or within 7 days of starting treatment. The source was PBMCs, collected at tuberculosis diagnosis. The receptor comes from an adult with tuberculosis. The chain joins TRBV6-5 to TRBJ2-7, with TRBD1 identical over 8 bases. CDR3 coding DNA: TGTGCCACGCGCAAGGTACAGGGGGTCCACGAGCAGTACTTC. Translated, it gives CATRKVQGVHEQYF.